Sequencing of this T cell receptor beta chain was carried out in a study of CD8+CD57+ T cells in acquired aplastic anemia. Study background: Healthy donors gave around 9.9 million reads on average for CD4+ cells. Findings and limits, study-wide: CD8+ Simpson's diversity did not differ significantly between patients and controls.

CDR3 and TCR beta VDJ profiling relied on genomic DNA as the template. TCRdb used MiXCR to reprocess the reads, holding one entry per CDR3 protein. Of about 200,000 distinct CDR3 sequences in the sample, 34% were seen once. Germline V gene lookup returns CDR1 SNHLY and CDR2 FYNNEI. The CDR3 covers 14 residues. Trimming shortened V by 3 bases and J by 3 bases, and 12 bases separated the two germline ends. About this clonotype: Its matching antigen is unknown.

This sequence was found in a human donor in good health, serving as a control. Sequenced sample: sorted CD4+, CD8+, or CD8+CD57+ T cells (not recorded which) from PBMCs. The chain employs TRBV2 and TRBJ2-7; weak D call: TRBD1 (6 bases). CDR3 in amino acids: CASSDGTLNYEQYF. The CDR3 DNA follows: TGTGCCAGCAGTGACGGGACACTAAACTACGAGCAGTACTTC. The complete variable domain, with remaining parts taken from reference TRBV2 and TRBJ2-7, reads EPEVTQTPSHQVTQMGQEVILRCVPISNHLYFYWYRQILGQKVEFLVSFYNNEISEKSEIFDDQFSVERPDGSNFTLKIRSTKLEDSAMYFCASSDGTLNYEQYFGPGTRLTVT.